This T cell receptor (beta chain) is from a study of T cell repertoires in cytomegalovirus infection. The overall study: The authors relied on CMV epitopes, both recently identified HLA-C-restricted and well-studied HLA-B-restricted. Public TCR beta signatures were indicative of both CMV infection and a matching HLA type. Study-level findings and limits: CMV-specific HLA-C-restricted TCR beta clonotypes dominated the ex vivo response. People with CMV and the relevant HLA were identified by cumulative public TCR beta family frequency.

Deletions cut 11 bases from V and 8 bases from J, with 16 bases between. The length of the CDR3 is 12 residues. This clonotype was found a few times. What it binds is not known. Via MiXCR, TCRdb re-called the reads, giving one row per CDR3 protein. The data contain just under 500,000 distinct CDR3 sequences, roughly a third of them singletons. The sequences come from cultured PBMCs, collected from culture after CMV antigen stimulation. The chain combines TRBV12-3 or TRBV12-4 with TRBJ1-3; D gene unclear. This TCR was sampled from a human donor in good health (CMV status not recorded). Some clones in this sample may be carry-over from other donors' samples. CDR3 sequence reads: CAAPQGRDTIYF. The CDR3 bases are TGTGCCGCGCCCCAAGGGAGAGACACCATATATTTT.